The clone carrying this T cell receptor beta chain was found many times. Its antigen is unknown. This sample stems from a study of breast tumors, draining lymph nodes, adjacent tissues. The CDR3 is 12 amino acids. The V segment lost 10 bases and the J segment 5 bases; nucleotides outside the gene matches: 5. CDR1 and CDR2 from the germline V gene are PRHDT and FYEKMQ (reference sequence). Breast cancer patients provided tissue from their axillary draining lymph nodes. Regarding the study as a whole: Tumor TCR diversity was below lymph nodes but above nontumor tissue.

MiXCR was run by TCRdb on the multiplex PCR reads, yielding one entry per CDR3 protein. This sample carries 90,000 to 120,000 distinct CDR3 sequences, about 20% of them seen once, and the ten largest clones take 1% to 1.5%. V is TRBV13 and J is TRBJ2-3; 8 nucleotides match TRBD2. The sample comprised axillary lymph node tissue. This receptor was obtained from a female donor with breast cancer. Some clones in this sample may be carry-over from other donors' samples. CDR3 amino acids: CATGGLGDTQYF. Written as DNA, the CDR3 is TGTGCCACGGGGGGGCTGGGAGATACGCAGTATTTT.